The 18 T cell receptor beta chains below all came from one sample that was sequenced in a study of blood T cell repertoires in COVID-19. Generated by immunoSEQ multiplex PCR, the TCRdb table keeps only in-frame clones and is missing some. Among 150,000 to 200,000 clones listed, approximately 82% were seen once. The specimen was peripheral blood. The receptor source for this set is an elderly woman with acute or convalescent COVID-19.

The chain links TRBV11-2 to TRBJ2-1, with TRBD1 matching 9 bases. V lost 4 bases and J lost 4; bases outside the gene matches: 5. Germline CDR1 and CDR2: SGHAT and FQNNGV. The CDR3 consists of 15 residues. The CDR3 here is CASSSGTGNYNEQFF. CDR3 coding DNA: TGTGCCAGCAGCTCAGGGACAGGGAATTACAATGAGCAGTTCTTC.

This sequence joins TRBV7-9 and TRBJ2-7, with 7 bases fitting TRBD1. The CDR3 is 14 amino acids. Unmatched junction bases numbered 6, after V lost 5 bases and J lost 2 bases. CDR1 and CDR2 (germline): SEHNR, FQNEAQ (reference sequence). The DNA of the CDR3 is TGTGCCAGCAGCCCACAACAGGGGCCCTACGAGCAGTACTTC. Amino acids: CASSPQQGPYEQYF.

This sequence joins TRBV7-6 and TRBJ2-3, with 12 bases lining up with TRBD2. The V and J ends lost 6 bases and 3 bases, in that order; junction bases with no gene match: 7. The CDR3 is 16 amino acids. In germline, CDR1 is SGHVS, CDR2 FNYEAQ. This CDR3 is CASSLRLAGETDTQYF. CDR3 coding DNA: TGTGCCAGCAGTCTGAGACTAGCGGGAGAGACAGATACGCAGTATTTT.

The chain uses TRBV12-5 and TRBJ1-1; TRBD1 agrees at 8 bases. The CDR3 spans 14 residues. With V trimmed by 2 bases and J by 4 bases, 3 bases remained unmatched. The germline gives CDR1 LGHNT, CDR2 FRNRAP. DNA for the CDR3: TGTGCTAGTGGTTTGACAGGGGGTATCACTGAAGCTTTCTTT. This codes for CASGLTGGITEAFF.

This chain links TRBV10-3 with TRBJ1-5; no firm D call. The CDR3 is 13 residues long. Germline loops: CDR1 ENHRY, CDR2 SYGVKD. With 4 bases removed from V and 4 bases from J, the gap between germline ends came to 8 bases. The DNA of the CDR3 is TGTGCCATCAGTGGGGGAGCTAATCAGCCCCAGCATTTT. Translating gives CAISGGANQPQHF.

The rearrangement links TRBV7-2 to TRBJ2-1; 7 nucleotides line up with TRBD1. The V and J ends lost 5 bases and 10 bases, in that order; junction bases with no gene match: 11. CDR1 is SGHTA and CDR2 is FQGNSA in the germline V gene. The CDR3 extends over 14 amino acids. CDR3 residues: CASSPTGVTEEQFF. DNA of the CDR3: TGTGCCAGCAGCCCAACAGGGGTGACGGAAGAGCAGTTCTTC.

Turning to this clone: The same CDR3 is also encoded by other DNA sequences in this sample. The chain has TRBV7-2 and TRBJ1-1, with 9 bases identical to TRBD1. Germline values: CDR1 SGHTA, CDR2 FQGNSA. J gave up 5 bases and V 5 bases, and 6 bases lay outside the gene matches. The CDR3 has 14 amino acids. DNA for the CDR3: TGTGCCAGCAGCCTGACAGGGGGGATTACTGAAGCTTTCTTT. Translated: CASSLTGGITEAFF.

The J gene is TRBJ1-1, the V gene TRBV25-1; 7 bases fit TRBD1. This CDR3 contains 15 residues. Trimming cost V 6 bases and J 0 bases; bases outside gene matches: 7. Germline V CDR1 and CDR2: MGHDK, SYGVNS. CDR3 sequence: CASRLGDSLNTEAFF. DNA of the CDR3: TGTGCCAGCAGATTAGGGGACAGTCTGAACACTGAAGCTTTCTTT.

V gene TRBV6-2 or TRBV6-3 combines with J gene TRBJ2-3; 14 bases match TRBD2. The CDR3 spans 16 residues. V was pared by 6 bases and J by 2 bases, with 4 bases of the junction left unmatched. Germline CDR1 is MNHEY and CDR2 is SVGEGT. The CDR3: CASSWTSGRPTDTQYF. CDR3 nucleotide sequence: TGTGCCAGCAGCTGGACTAGCGGGAGGCCCACAGATACGCAGTATTTT.

In the case of this clone: The sample has other DNA sequences that encode this CDR3 too. The V and J genes are TRBV5-1 and TRBJ1-5; 9 bases agree with TRBD1. Germline V gives CDR1 SGHRS, CDR2 YFSETQ. J gave up 4 bases and V 4 bases, and 3 bases lay outside the gene matches. The CDR3 sequence is 14 residues long. As DNA, the CDR3 is TGCGCCAGCAGCCCCGGACAGGGGAATCAGCCCCAGCATTTT. Translating it yields CASSPGQGNQPQHF.

This sequence joins TRBV7-9 and TRBJ2-7; the D gene is possibly TRBD1 (7 bases). The CDR3 sequence is 14 residues long. The germline gives CDR1 SEHNR, CDR2 FQNEAQ (reference sequence). Trimming shortened V by 3 bases and J by 4 bases, and 13 bases separated the two germline ends. CDR3 residues: CASSFGGQTYEQYF. The CDR3 bases are TGTGCCAGCAGCTTCGGGGGACAGACTTACGAGCAGTACTTC.

The chain combines TRBV3-1 (or the pseudogene TRBV3-2) with TRBJ2-2; D is possibly TRBD1 (5 bases). The CDR3 extends over 15 amino acids. The ends were cut back, 4 bases at V and 5 bases at J, with 14 bases in the middle. Looked up from germline, CDR1 is LGHDT and CDR2 is YNNKEL (reference sequence). The chain's CDR3 is CASSPLGAFTGELFF. The CDR3 nucleotides are TGTGCCAGCAGCCCCTTAGGGGCTTTTACCGGGGAGCTGTTTTTT.

The rearrangement links TRBV24-1 to TRBJ2-1, with TRBD1 matching 8 bases. V dropped 4 bases and J dropped 10; count of bases not matched to a gene: 20. Germline values: CDR1 KGHDR, CDR2 SFDVKD. The CDR3 runs to 18 residues. The CDR3 sequence: CATSDTTTPQGAFGEQFF. As DNA, the CDR3 is TGTGCCACCAGTGACACAACAACCCCCCAGGGGGCCTTTGGGGAGCAGTTCTTC.

This chain uses TRBV19 with TRBJ1-1; tentatively, D is TRBD1 (6 bases). Looked up from germline, CDR1 is LNHDA and CDR2 is SQIVND (reference sequence). The CDR3 runs to 16 residues. Trimming took 3 bases from V and 1 from J, leaving 15 bases between them. The CDR3 spells CASSILAPGANTEAFF. CDR3 nucleotides: TGTGCCAGTAGTATTTTAGCCCCAGGGGCGAACACTGAAGCTTTCTTT.

The genes are TRBV2 and TRBJ1-3; 7 nucleotides match TRBD1. Looked up from germline, CDR1 is SNHLY and CDR2 is FYNNEI. The CDR3 totals 14 residues. V lost 6 bases to trimming and J lost 5 bases; unmatched junction nucleotides: 7. The CDR3, as DNA: TGTGCCAGCAGACCGGGACAGACTAGAAACACCATATATTTT. This sequence encodes CASRPGQTRNTIYF.

The chain carries TRBV5-1 and TRBJ2-3; 7 nucleotides line up with TRBD2. The V gene end was trimmed by 4 bases and the J gene end by 6 bases; junction bases not matched to a gene: 8. The CDR3 contains 14 residues. The germline gives CDR1 SGHRS, CDR2 YFSETQ. CDR3 amino acids: CASSLPAGADTQYF. The CDR3 DNA sequence: TGCGCCAGCAGCCTGCCCGCGGGAGCTGATACGCAGTATTTT.

There are a few counts of this clone. V gene TRBV10-3 combines with J gene TRBJ2-3; 7 bases line up with TRBD2. CDR3 size: 16 residues. The trim removed 2 bases at V and 1 base at J, leaving 6 bases unmatched. Germline loops: CDR1 ENHRY, CDR2 SYGVKD. CDR3 coding DNA: TGTGCCATCAGTGAGATCAGAACTAGCGGCACAGATACGCAGTATTTT. Amino acid sequence: CAISEIRTSGTDTQYF.

The chain carries TRBV19 and TRBJ2-7; 9 bases agree with TRBD2. The length of the CDR3 is 18 residues. The V gene end was trimmed by 6 bases and the J gene end by 2 bases; junction bases not matched to a gene: 17. Germline lookup yields CDR1 LNHDA and CDR2 SQIVND (reference sequence). CDR3 loop: CASRRRTSDRRAPYEQYF. Here the CDR3 DNA reads TGTGCCAGTAGGAGGAGGACTAGCGATAGGAGGGCTCCCTACGAGCAGTACTTC.